This T cell receptor beta chain was recorded in a study of cytomegalovirus exposure and HLA in healthy donors. Regarding the study as a whole: The study labeled around 160 TCR beta chains cytomegalovirus-associated. The classifier was said to identify cytomegalovirus status with high specificity and sensitivity. Specificity for CMV antigens was confirmed in vitro for three of the CMV-associated chains.

This table comes from immunoSEQ multiplex PCR, and its TCRdb copy is limited to in-frame clones, with some not included. The sample has about 150,000 clones, around nine tenths seen once. J lost 1 base, V lost 3 bases, and 5 bases had no gene match. The germline V gene has CDR1 GTSNPN and CDR2 SVGIG (reference sequence). This CDR3 is 14 amino acids long. This clone was detected once. The target antigen is unknown. This TCR came from a woman aged 18 to 35 in good health and CMV-seropositive. Sequenced: PBMCs. The chain combines TRBV30 with TRBJ1-2; TRBD1 matches 7 bases. The CDR3 DNA reads TGTGCCTGGAGCCCAGGGGGAAGTAACTATGGCTACACCTTC. Translation gives CAWSPGGSNYGYTF.